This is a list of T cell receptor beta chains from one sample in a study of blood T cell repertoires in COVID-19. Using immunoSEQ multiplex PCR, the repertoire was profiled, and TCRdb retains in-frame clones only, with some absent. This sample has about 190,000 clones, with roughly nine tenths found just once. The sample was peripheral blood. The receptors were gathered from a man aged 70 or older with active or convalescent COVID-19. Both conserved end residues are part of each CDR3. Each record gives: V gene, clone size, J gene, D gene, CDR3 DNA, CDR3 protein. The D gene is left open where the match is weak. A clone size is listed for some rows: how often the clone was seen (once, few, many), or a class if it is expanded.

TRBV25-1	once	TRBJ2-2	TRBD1	TGTGCCAGCAGTGAATATAGGACAGGAACACACACCGGGGAGCTGTTTTTT	CASSEYRTGTHTGELFF
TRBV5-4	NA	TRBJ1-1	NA	TGTGCCAGCAGCTTGGTTCGGGAGGGCCCGAACACTGAAGCTTTCTTT	CASSLVREGPNTEAFF
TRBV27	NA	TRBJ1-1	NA	TGTGCCAGCAGTCCCATAGGGGCGCCGAACACTGAAGCTTTCTTT	CASSPIGAPNTEAFF
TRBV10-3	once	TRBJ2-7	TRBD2	TGTGCCACCATCAGGGGTTTAGCGGGAGGGCCGCTAAAGCAGTACTTC	CATIRGLAGGPLKQYF
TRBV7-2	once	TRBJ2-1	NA	TGTGCCAGCAGCTTAGCAGGACTGTCCAATGAGCAGTTCTTC	CASSLAGLSNEQFF
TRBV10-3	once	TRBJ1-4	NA	TGTGCCATCAGTATACAGGGAGACGAAAAACTGTTTTTT	CAISIQGDEKLFF
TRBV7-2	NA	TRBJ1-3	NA	TGTGCCAGCAGCTTAAACGGGGTCAGGGGTTTTGGAAACACCATATATTTT	CASSLNGVRGFGNTIYF
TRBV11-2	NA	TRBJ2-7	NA	TGTGCCAGCAGCCTCTCCCCTGCCTACGAGCAGTACTTC	CASSLSPAYEQYF
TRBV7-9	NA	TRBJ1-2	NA	TGTGCCAGCAGCTTAGAAGTTGCGTATGGCTACACCTTC	CASSLEVAYGYTF
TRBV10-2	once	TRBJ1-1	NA	TGCGCCAGTGGACAGAACACTGAAGCTTTCTTT	CASGQNTEAFF
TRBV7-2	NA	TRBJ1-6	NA	TGTGCCAGCAGCTCACAGGGAGCTTACAATTCACCCCTCCACTTT	CASSSQGAYNSPLHF
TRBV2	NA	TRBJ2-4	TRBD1	TGTGCCAGCAGTCAGGGGGCCGGGGCCAAAAACATTCAGTACTTC	CASSQGAGAKNIQYF
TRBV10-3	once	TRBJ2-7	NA	TGTGCCATCACTGGCGGGACCTCCTACGAGCAGTACTTC	CAITGGTSYEQYF
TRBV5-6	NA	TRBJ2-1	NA	TGTGCCAGCAGCTTGGGTACAGGCAATGAGCAGTTCTTC	CASSLGTGNEQFF
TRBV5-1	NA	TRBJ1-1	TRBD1	TGCGCCAGCAGCCTAGAGACAGGGGTGGGCACTGAAGCTTTCTTT	CASSLETGVGTEAFF
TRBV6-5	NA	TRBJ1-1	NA	TGTGCCAGCAGTTACTGGGGGCGGGACACTGAAGCTTTCTTT	CASSYWGRDTEAFF
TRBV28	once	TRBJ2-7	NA	TGTGCCAGTAATGACGAAAGGGAGGGGGCCTACGAGCAGTACTTC	CASNDEREGAYEQYF
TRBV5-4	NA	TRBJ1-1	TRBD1	TGTGCCAGCAGCTCGGCCGACTCGGGACAGCGGAACACTGAAGCTTTCTTT	CASSSADSGQRNTEAFF
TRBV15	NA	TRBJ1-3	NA	TGTGCCACCAGCAGAGAGGGTTCGGGGGAGAGCTCTGGAAACACCATATATTTT	CATSREGSGESSGNTIYF
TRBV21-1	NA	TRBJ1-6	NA	TGTGCCAGCAGCAAAGATGCGGGACGGAATAATTCACCCCTCCACTTT	CASSKDAGRNNSPLHF
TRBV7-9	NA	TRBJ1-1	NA	TGTGCCAGCAGCCGGGGAAATACTGAAGCTTTCTTT	CASSRGNTEAFF
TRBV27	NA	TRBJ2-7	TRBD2	TGTGCCAGCAAACTCCTAGCGGGGACCTACGAGCAGTACTTC	CASKLLAGTYEQYF
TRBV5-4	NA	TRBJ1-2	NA	TGTGCCAGCAGCAGTGGACAGAATCGGGACTATGGCTACACCTTC	CASSSGQNRDYGYTF
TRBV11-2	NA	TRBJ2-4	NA	TGTGCCAGCAGCTTTACGGGTATGGCCAAAAACATTCAGTACTTC	CASSFTGMAKNIQYF
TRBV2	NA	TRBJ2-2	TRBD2	TGTGCCAGCAGTGTGACTAGCGGGGGGATTCAGGGAGCCGGGGAGCTGTTTTTT	CASSVTSGGIQGAGELFF
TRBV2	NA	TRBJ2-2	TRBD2	TGTGCCAGCAGTGTCAGGGAGGGTACCGGGGAGCTGTTTTTT	CASSVREGTGELFF
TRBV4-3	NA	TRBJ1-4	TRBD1	TGCGCCAGCAGCCAAGATCGGGTGGTGTGGGACAGGGGGTCTGAAAAACTGTTTTTT	CASSQDRVVWDRGSEKLFF
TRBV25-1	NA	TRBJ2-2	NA	TGTGCCACCAACTGGGGGCACGGGGAGCTGTTTTTT	CATNWGHGELFF
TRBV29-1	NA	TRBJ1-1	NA	TGCAGCGTTGGCACACAGGGAGGGGGCACTGAAGCTTTCTTT	CSVGTQGGGTEAFF
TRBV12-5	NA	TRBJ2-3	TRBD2	TGTGCTAGTGGTGTTAGCGGGGGGGTTACGCAGTATTTT	CASGVSGGVTQYF
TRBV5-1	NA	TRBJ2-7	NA	TGCGCCAGCAGCCCGGAGGGCAGATCCCCCCACGAGCAGTACTTC	CASSPEGRSPHEQYF
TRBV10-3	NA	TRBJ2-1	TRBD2	TGTGCCATCAGTGAGGGACTAGCGGGAGTTCGAACCTACAATGAGCAGTTCTTC	CAISEGLAGVRTYNEQFF
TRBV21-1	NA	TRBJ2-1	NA	TGTGCCAGCAGCAACCCCGGGAGGACTAGCGGGACGAGGGGCAATGAGCAGTTCTTC	CASSNPGRTSGTRGNEQFF
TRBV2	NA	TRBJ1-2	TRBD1	TGTGCCAACTACTCAGGGGGCTCCTATGGCTACACCTTC	CANYSGGSYGYTF
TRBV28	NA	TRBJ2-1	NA	TGTGCCAGCAGTTTTATGACATCCACCTACAATGAGCAGTTCTTC	CASSFMTSTYNEQFF
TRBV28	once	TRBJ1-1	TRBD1	TGTGCCAGCAGTTTAATGGGGACAGACGGCACTGAAGCTTTCTTT	CASSLMGTDGTEAFF
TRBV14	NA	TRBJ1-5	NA	TGTGCCAGCAGCTCAACACTAAATCAGCCCCAGCATTTT	CASSSTLNQPQHF
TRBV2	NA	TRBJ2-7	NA	TGTGCCAGCAGTGTGGTTCCCGCGGCCTACGAGCAGTACTTC	CASSVVPAAYEQYF
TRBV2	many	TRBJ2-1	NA	TGTGCCAGCACCGTCTCTAACAATGAGCAGTTCTTC	CASTVSNNEQFF
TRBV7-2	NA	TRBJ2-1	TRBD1	TGTGCCAGCAAGGGGTACACAGGGGGCAATGAGCAGTTCTTC	CASKGYTGGNEQFF
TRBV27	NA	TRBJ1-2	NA	TGTGCCAGCAGTTTAAGGGGGGAGGGCGGCTACACCTTC	CASSLRGEGGYTF
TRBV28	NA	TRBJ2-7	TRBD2	TGTGCCAGCACCGATGGACTAGCGGGAGGTCCCTACGAGCAGTACTTC	CASTDGLAGGPYEQYF
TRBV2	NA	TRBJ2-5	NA	TGTGCCAGCAGTCGGACAGTCTCGGGGAAGAGCTCAGAGACCCAGTACTTC	CASSRTVSGKSSETQYF
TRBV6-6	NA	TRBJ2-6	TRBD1	TGTGCCAGCAGCCGACGGGACAGTCTTGCTGGGGCCAACGTCCTGACTTTC	CASSRRDSLAGANVLTF
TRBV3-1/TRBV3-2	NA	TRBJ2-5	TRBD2	TGTGCCAGCTTCTTACGGGGAGGGGAAGAGACCCAGTACTTC	CASFLRGGEETQYF
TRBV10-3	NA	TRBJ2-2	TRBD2	TGTGCCATCAAGGCTAGCGGTAACACCGGGGAGCTGTTTTTT	CAIKASGNTGELFF
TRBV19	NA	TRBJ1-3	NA	TGTGCCAGTAGTATCAGGCTAACCTCTGGAAACACCATATATTTT	CASSIRLTSGNTIYF
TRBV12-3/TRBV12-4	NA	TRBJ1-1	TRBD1	TGTGCCAGCAGTCGGACAGGAGCTGAAGCTTTCTTT	CASSRTGAEAFF
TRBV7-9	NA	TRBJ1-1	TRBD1	TGTGCCAGCAGCTTAGGACAGGGGTTACGGAACACTGAAGCTTTCTTT	CASSLGQGLRNTEAFF
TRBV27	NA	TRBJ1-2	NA	TGTGCCAGCAGTCTCAGGGAAACTAACTATGGCTACACCTTC	CASSLRETNYGYTF